The sequence of this T cell receptor beta chain was determined in a study of blood T cell repertoires in COVID-19. The wider study: PBMCs, B-cell-depleted T cells, or T cells provided the cDNA or gDNA that made up the material.

Germline lookup yields CDR1 LGHDT and CDR2 YNNKEL (reference sequence). The CDR3 spans 13 residues. Trimming pared 1 base from V and 6 bases from J, leaving 7 bases between. Repertoires were generated with immunoSEQ multiplex PCR, while TCRdb's copy carries only in-frame clones and drops some. The repertoire holds roughly 120,000 clones, with 84% as singletons. This TCR derives from a woman aged 55-70 years with acute or convalescent COVID-19. The chain combines TRBV3-1 (or the pseudogene TRBV3-2) with TRBJ1-5; D is unclear. The specimen was peripheral blood. The CDR3 region has the DNA TGTGCCAGCAGCCAAGGGCCAGGTCAGCCCCAGCATTTT. Its protein is CASSQGPGQPQHF.